These 25 T cell receptor beta chains originate from one sample sequenced in a study of cytomegalovirus exposure and HLA in healthy donors. The PCR employed 60 Vbeta primers together with 13 Jbeta primers. The table came from immunoSEQ multiplex PCR; TCRdb's copy has only in-frame clones and leaves some out. The data contain about 190,000 clones, over 70% of them singletons. What was sequenced was PBMCs. The receptor source for this set is a woman aged 18-29 years in good health and CMV-seronegative.

The chain combines TRBV30 with TRBJ2-1; the match to TRBD2 covers 13 bases. V shed 6 bases and J 4 bases; nucleotides not matched to a gene: 12. This CDR3 region has 17 residues. Looked up from germline, CDR1 is GTSNPN and CDR2 is SVGIG (reference sequence). CDR3 residues: CACRDTSGRAGYNEQFF. Written as DNA, the CDR3 is TGTGCCTGCAGGGATACTAGCGGGAGGGCGGGATACAATGAGCAGTTCTTC. Full variable domain (missing parts from reference TRBV30 and TRBJ2-1): SQTIHQWPATLVQPVGSPLSLECTVEGTSNPNLYWYRQAAGRGLQLLFYSVGIGQISSEVPQNLSASRPQDRQFILSSKKLLLSDSGFYLCACRDTSGRAGYNEQFFGPGTRLTVL.

V and J are TRBV7-9 and TRBJ1-2; 8 nucleotides align to TRBD1. CDR1 is SEHNR and CDR2 is FQNEAQ in the germline V gene (reference sequence). V was clipped by 2 bases and J by 8 bases; unmatched bases: 4. CDR3 length: 13 residues. The DNA of the CDR3 is TGTGCCAGCAGCTTAATCCCAGGGGGCGGCTACACCTTC. Translated, it gives CASSLIPGGGYTF.

The chain links TRBV6-1 to TRBJ1-2; tentative D call: TRBD1 (5 bases). Deletions cut 8 bases from V and 2 bases from J, with 9 bases between. The CDR3 spans 12 residues. Per the germline V gene, CDR1 is MNHNS and CDR2 is SASEGT. CDR3 region: CASEGRNYGYTF. CDR3 in DNA: TGTGCCAGCGAGGGGAGGAACTATGGCTACACCTTC.

The chain uses TRBV5-1 and TRBJ2-2; D may be TRBD2 (6 bases). CDR3 length: 13 amino acids. Per germline, CDR1 SGHRS and CDR2 YFSETQ. The V gene lost 7 bases and the J gene lost 7 bases, with 14 bases spanning the gap. CDR3 DNA sequence: TGCGCCAGCCACGACGGGGGAATCGGGGAGCTGTTTTTT. This encodes CASHDGGIGELFF. Supplemented by reference TRBV5-1 and TRBJ2-2, the full variable domain reads KAGVTQTPRYLIKTRGQQVTLSCSPISGHRSVSWYQQTPGQGLQFLFEYFSETQRNKGNFPGRFSGRQFSNSRSEMNVSTLELGDSALYLCASHDGGIGELFFGEGSRLTVL.

The rearrangement links TRBV28 to TRBJ2-1; D possibly corresponds to TRBD1 (6 bases). The CDR3 is made up of 17 amino acids. The V end lost 6 bases, the J end lost 9 bases, and 27 bases lay between the germline ends. CDR1 is MDHEN and CDR2 is SYDVKM in the germline V gene. CDR3 nucleotide sequence: TGTGCCAGCAGGTCAATACGGGGCGCCCAAATAGGGGGTGAGCAGTTCTTC. Protein: CASRSIRGAQIGGEQFF.

The rearrangement joins TRBV5-1 to TRBJ2-1, with 12 bases aligning to TRBD2. Germline V gene data show CDR1 as SGHRS and CDR2 as YFSETQ. This CDR3 spans 22 amino acids. With 4 bases clipped from V and 0 bases from J, the junction kept 20 bases outside the gene matches. CDR3 nucleotide sequence: TGCGCCAGCAGCCCGTCCTTCCTAGCGGGAGGGTTCCTTAGGGGCTCCTACAATGAGCAGTTCTTC. This gives the protein CASSPSFLAGGFLRGSYNEQFF. The complete variable domain, with remaining parts taken from reference TRBV5-1 and TRBJ2-1, reads KAGVTQTPRYLIKTRGQQVTLSCSPISGHRSVSWYQQTPGQGLQFLFEYFSETQRNKGNFPGRFSGRQFSNSRSEMNVSTLELGDSALYLCASSPSFLAGGFLRGSYNEQFFGPGTRLTVL.

This rearrangement joins TRBV2 to TRBJ2-4; the match to TRBD1 covers 8 bases. The CDR3 covers 13 residues. After removal of 4 bases from V and 15 bases from J, the junction contained 11 bases not matched to a gene. CDR1 and CDR2 from the germline V gene are SNHLY and FYNNEI. DNA of the CDR3: TGTGCCAGCAGTGCTGAACAGGGGGGCGAAATGTACTTC. Encoded protein: CASSAEQGGEMYF.

The chain recombines TRBV19 with TRBJ1-2, with 7 positions matching TRBD1. This CDR3 spans 13 amino acids. Trimming removed 7 bases from V and 4 bases from J; junction bases left unmatched: 6. Germline loops: CDR1 LNHDA, CDR2 SQIVND (reference sequence). The CDR3 nucleotides are TGTGCCAGTAATAGACAGGGCGGCTATGGCTACACCTTC. Translation: CASNRQGGYGYTF.

V usage is TRBV6-1 and J usage is TRBJ1-1; 7 bases are a match to TRBD1. The CDR3 sequence is 15 residues long. Germline CDR1 MNHNS, CDR2 SASEGT. The V and J ends lost 3 bases and 1 base, in that order; junction bases with no gene match: 5. CDR3 DNA sequence: TGTGCCAGCAGTGAGTTAACAGGGGAGAACACTGAAGCTTTCTTT. Amino acid sequence: CASSELTGENTEAFF.

The chain joins TRBV7-9 to TRBJ1-5, with 9 bases identical to TRBD1. The CDR3 loop spans 14 amino acids. The V and J ends lost 5 bases and 6 bases, in that order; junction bases with no gene match: 5. Germline CDR1 is SEHNR and CDR2 is FQNEAQ (reference sequence). CDR3 nucleotide sequence: TGTGCCAGCAGCCGGACAGGGGCGGCTCAGCCCCAGCATTTT. Amino acids: CASSRTGAAQPQHF.

The gene calls are TRBV9 and TRBJ2-3; D may be TRBD1 (6 bases). V was shortened by 2 bases and J by 4 bases, with 14 bases between the two germline ends. The CDR3 consists of 15 residues. Germline V gene lookup returns CDR1 SGDLS and CDR2 YYNGEE. The CDR3 DNA reads TGTGCCAGCAGCGTGAAAGGGTGGGGGCCAGATACGCAGTATTTT. It is translated as CASSVKGWGPDTQYF. Complete variable domain (other parts from reference TRBV9 and TRBJ2-3): DSGVTQTPKHLITATGQRVTLRCSPRSGDLSVYWYQQSLDQGLQFLIQYYNGEERAKGNILERFSAQQFPDLHSELNLSSLELGDSALYFCASSVKGWGPDTQYFGPGTRLTVL.

The chain uses TRBV27 and TRBJ2-3; 9 bases line up with TRBD2. The CDR3 extends over 16 amino acids. J was trimmed by 5 bases and V by 5 bases; bases with no gene match: 11. CDR1 and CDR2 (germline): MNHEY, SMNVEV (reference sequence). The CDR3: CASSLHLAGRGDTQYF. In DNA, the CDR3 is TGTGCCAGCAGTCTCCACCTAGCGGGGCGGGGAGATACGCAGTATTTT.

V and J are TRBV7-2 and TRBJ1-1; 7 bases line up with TRBD1. CDR1 and CDR2 (germline): SGHTA, FQGNSA. The CDR3 length is 14 residues. Trimming took 5 bases from V and 5 from J; bases not matched to a gene: 8. This chain's CDR3 is CASSGGGGLTEAFF. CDR3 bases: TGTGCCAGCAGCGGAGGAGGGGGCTTGACTGAAGCTTTCTTT.

The CDR3 DNA reads as TGTGCCAGCAGCGCCTCAACAGGGATGGGTGAAAAACTGTTTTTT. It is translated as CASSASTGMGEKLFF. The V call is TRBV9, the J call TRBJ1-4, with D perhaps matching TRBD1 (6 bases). The CDR3 loop spans 15 amino acids. V lost 3 bases to trimming and J lost 7 bases, with 16 bases between them. Germline CDR1 SGDLS, CDR2 YYNGEE. The full variable domain, in which reference TRBV9 and TRBJ1-4 provide the parts outside the CDR3, is DSGVTQTPKHLITATGQRVTLRCSPRSGDLSVYWYQQSLDQGLQFLIQYYNGEERAKGNILERFSAQQFPDLHSELNLSSLELGDSALYFCASSASTGMGEKLFFGSGTQLSVL.

This sequence joins TRBV10-2 and TRBJ2-7, with D hard to call. Germline CDR1 is WSHSY and CDR2 is SAAADI. The V end lost 2 bases, the J end lost 3 bases, and 8 bases lay between the germline ends. The CDR3 extends over 13 amino acids. The CDR3 loop is CASSEGRIYEQYF. CDR3 sequence (DNA): TGCGCCAGCAGTGAGGGCCGTATCTACGAGCAGTACTTC.

V is TRBV5-4 and J is TRBJ2-7, with D tentatively TRBD1 (6 bases). CDR1 is SGHNT, CDR2 YYREEE, per germline (reference sequence). This CDR3 contains 16 residues. V was clipped by 0 bases and J by 0 bases, with 13 bases between them. CDR3 nucleotide sequence: TGTGCCAGCAGCTTGGCTGGGGGCGGTCGCTCCTACGAGCAGTACTTC. Translation: CASSLAGGGRSYEQYF.

V gene TRBV5-1 combines with J gene TRBJ1-5; 9 nucleotides line up with TRBD1. J gave up 1 base and V 3 bases, and 8 bases lay outside the gene matches. Germline CDR1 reads SGHRS; CDR2 reads YFSETQ. The CDR3 spans 17 residues. The CDR3 region is CASSSGTGTESNQPQHF. The CDR3 DNA is TGCGCCAGCAGCTCCGGGACAGGGACAGAGAGCAATCAGCCCCAGCATTTT.

V usage is TRBV7-9 and J usage is TRBJ2-7; a possible D gene is TRBD1 (6 bases). Trimming pared 5 bases from V and 2 bases from J, leaving 10 bases between. This CDR3 has 13 amino acids. The germline CDR1 and CDR2 sequences are SEHNR and FQNEAQ (reference sequence). The CDR3 DNA follows: TGTGCCAGCAGCCCTCGGGACACCTACGAGCAGTACTTC. Residues: CASSPRDTYEQYF.

The gene calls are TRBV29-1 and TRBJ2-2; no clear D. Germline V gene sequence: CDR1 SQVTM, CDR2 ANQGSEA. This CDR3 is 12 amino acids long. Trimming cost V 8 bases and J 4 bases, with 11 bases left between them. This chain's CDR3 is CSTPTGTGELFF. The CDR3 DNA reads TGCAGCACCCCCACCGGCACCGGGGAGCTGTTTTTT.

The chain joins TRBV7-9 to TRBJ1-1; D is unclear. Trimming removed 5 bases from V and 4 bases from J, with 14 bases in between. This CDR3 has 14 residues. Germline V gene sequence: CDR1 SEHNR, CDR2 FQNEAQ (reference sequence). This CDR3 reads CASSPPWRGTEAFF. CDR3 DNA: TGTGCCAGCAGCCCACCGTGGCGGGGCACTGAAGCTTTCTTT. The entire variable domain, with the rest obtained from reference TRBV7-9 and TRBJ1-1, is as follows: DTGVSQNPRHKITKRGQNVTFRCDPISEHNRLYWYRQTLGQGPEFLTYFQNEAQLEKSRLLSDRFSAERPKGSFSTLEIQRTEQGDSAMYLCASSPPWRGTEAFFGQGTRLTVV.

The chain joins TRBV15 to TRBJ2-1; 12 bases fit TRBD2. CDR3 length: 16 residues. V trimming: 1 base; J trimming: 9 bases; junction bases outside the gene matches: 7. The germline CDR1 and CDR2 sequences are LNHNV and YYDKDF (reference sequence). CDR3 in amino acids: CATSRVPSGGAAEQFF. Here the CDR3 DNA reads TGTGCCACCAGCAGAGTTCCTAGCGGGGGGGCCGCTGAGCAGTTCTTC.

This clone was counted between two and nine times. The V call is TRBV18, the J call TRBJ2-6; D is unclear. Germline loops: CDR1 KGHSH, CDR2 LQKENI. Trimming stripped 1 base from V and 4 bases from J, with 5 bases between. This CDR3 comprises 14 residues. The CDR3 spells CASSPLRGANVLTF. The CDR3 coding sequence is TGTGCCAGCTCACCACTTCGGGGGGCCAACGTCCTGACTTTC.

This clone was found once. The same CDR3 can be traced to other DNA sequences in this sample. V and J are TRBV7-6 and TRBJ2-7; D is possibly TRBD2 (6 bases). Germline V gene data show CDR1 as SGHVS and CDR2 as FNYEAQ. The germline V and J ends were trimmed by 5 bases and 3 bases, with 20 bases remaining between them. The CDR3 is 16 residues long. CDR3 in amino acids: CASSKDVGTELYEQYF. For the CDR3, the DNA is TGTGCCAGCAGCAAAGACGTCGGGACTGAACTCTACGAGCAGTACTTC.

The genes are TRBV5-1 and TRBJ1-5, with TRBD1 as a possible D gene (6 bases). Germline-derived CDR1 and CDR2 are SGHRS and YFSETQ. The CDR3 consists of 16 residues. Trimming stripped 2 bases from V and 1 base from J, with 13 bases between. This chain's CDR3 is CASSFFRGFSNQPQHF. The CDR3 nucleotides are TGCGCCAGCAGCTTCTTCAGGGGTTTCAGCAATCAGCCCCAGCATTTT.

This chain's CDR3 is CASSFSGGTAMNTEAFF. CDR3 bases: TGCGCCAGCAGCTTTTCAGGGGGGACAGCCATGAACACTGAAGCTTTCTTT. J is TRBJ1-1 and V is TRBV5-1; 7 positions match TRBD1. With V trimmed by 2 bases and J by 0 bases, 10 bases remained unmatched. The CDR3 extends over 17 amino acids. Germline V gene lookup returns CDR1 SGHRS and CDR2 YFSETQ.